This TCR beta chain was documented in a study of T cell repertoires in cytomegalovirus infection. Study outcomes and limitations: The study identified carriers of CMV plus the relevant HLA from cumulative public TCR beta family frequency.

This CDR3 has 15 amino acids. Germline V gene sequence: CDR1 MDHEN, CDR2 SYDVKM. The V end was cut by 10 bases, the J end by 1 base, with 19 bases between. This clonotype was detected many times. Antigen specificity is unknown. MiXCR, applied by TCRdb to the reads, yields one record per CDR3 protein. The table includes approximately 240,000 distinct CDR3 sequences, approximately 13% detected once. The V and J genes are TRBV28 and TRBJ1-1; a possible D gene is TRBD1 (6 bases). Sequences were obtained from PBMCs. The clonotype comes from a human donor in good health (CMV status not recorded). Some clones in this sample may be carry-over from other donors' samples. CDR3 DNA sequence: TGTGCCACCTTAAACAGAGGGGGAGGGAACACTGAAGCTTTCTTT. Amino acid sequence: CATLNRGGGNTEAFF.